These 8 T cell receptor beta chains were all obtained from the same sample, sequenced in a study of cytomegalovirus exposure and HLA in healthy donors. 60 Vbeta and 13 Jbeta primers were used in PCR. Sequenced by immunoSEQ multiplex PCR; TCRdb stores in-frame clones only, minus some. This table has under 200,000 clones, roughly 84% appearing once. The sample was PBMCs. These receptors were collected from a boy younger than 10 in good health and CMV-seronegative.

The chain couples TRBV7-6 to TRBJ2-1; D ambiguous. From germline, CDR1 is SGHVS and CDR2 FNYEAQ. V shed 1 base and J shed 6 bases, with 10 bases lying between them. The CDR3 is 14 residues long. The CDR3 DNA follows: TGTGCCAGCAGCTTAGGAGGCCTAACCAATGAGCAGTTCTTC. Translation: CASSLGGLTNEQFF.

V and J are TRBV27 and TRBJ1-1; 9 positions match TRBD1. The CDR3 has 17 amino acids. V was pared by 0 bases and J by 1 base, with 6 bases of the junction left unmatched. Germline CDR1 MNHEY, CDR2 SMNVEV (reference sequence). The CDR3 reads CASSLSGQGLWNTEAFF. The CDR3 DNA is TGTGCCAGCAGTTTATCAGGACAGGGGTTATGGAACACTGAAGCTTTCTTT.

The V and J genes are TRBV12-5 and TRBJ2-6; TRBD1 might be the D (6 bases). Trimming cost V 4 bases and J 0 bases, with 16 bases left between them. Germline CDR1 is LGHNT and CDR2 is FRNRAP. This CDR3 region has 18 residues. CDR3 amino acids: CASGSGATLVSGANVLTF. CDR3 nucleotide sequence: TGTGCTAGTGGTTCAGGGGCAACTCTGGTCTCTGGGGCCAACGTCCTGACTTTC.

The rearrangement links TRBV7-2 to TRBJ2-4; no reliable D call. The length of the CDR3 is 15 residues. Germline loops: CDR1 SGHTA, CDR2 FQGNSA. The ends were cut back, 1 base at V and 5 bases at J, with 12 bases in the middle. CDR3 sequence reads: CASSLGQFSENIQYF. The CDR3 DNA reads as TGTGCCAGCAGCTTAGGACAATTTTCCGAAAACATTCAGTACTTC.

The V gene is TRBV7-2, the J gene TRBJ2-5; D is possibly TRBD1 (6 bases). Judging by the DNA end, TRBJ2-7 fits better; the J call may be wrong. There are 14 residues in the CDR3. Germline lookup yields CDR1 SGHTA and CDR2 FQGNSA. This chain's CDR3 is CASSLVQGPYEQYF. The CDR3, as DNA: TGTGCCAGCAGCTTAGTACAGGGACCCTACGAGCAGTACTTC.

The chain carries TRBV6-5 and TRBJ1-4, with D uncertain. The germline CDR1 and CDR2 sequences are MNHEY and SVGAGI. This CDR3 spans 16 amino acids. With 0 bases removed from V and 8 bases from J, the gap between germline ends came to 16 bases. DNA of the CDR3: TGTGCCAGCAGTTACTCGAATGCCCCGGGTGAAGAAAAACTGTTTTTT. This codes for CASSYSNAPGEEKLFF.

This rearrangement joins TRBV4-2 to TRBJ2-7; D might be TRBD2 (6 bases). Germline V CDR1 and CDR2: LGHNA, YNFKEQ. This CDR3 has 15 amino acids. Trimming removed 2 bases at V and 0 bases at J, with 11 bases between. The CDR3 sequence: CASSQPDGSSYEQYF. As DNA, the CDR3 is TGTGCCAGCAGCCAACCGGACGGGAGCTCCTACGAGCAGTACTTC.

The V call is TRBV6-6, the J call TRBJ2-5; 7 nucleotides match TRBD2. The germline CDR1 and CDR2 sequences are MNHNY and SVGAGI (reference sequence). The CDR3 loop spans 13 amino acids. The trim removed 7 bases at V and 2 bases at J, leaving 4 bases unmatched. Here the CDR3 reads CASKPGGQETQYF. The CDR3 coding sequence is TGTGCCAGCAAACCGGGAGGACAAGAGACCCAGTACTTC.